The 26 T cell receptor beta chains listed next were all sequenced from one sample in a study of graft-versus-host responses after intestinal transplantation. Assay: immunoSEQ multiplex PCR; the TCRdb copy retains only in-frame clones and omits some. The data hold about 57,000 clones, with 80% to 90% observed a single time. The source was PBMCs, collected 26 days after transplant. These receptors were collected from a human patient who received an intestinal transplant, so some T cells may come from the graft donor.

The chain recombines TRBV6-5 with TRBJ1-2; 9 positions match TRBD1. The length of the CDR3 is 12 residues. The V gene's germline CDR1 is MNHEY and CDR2 SVGAGI. V shed 6 bases, J shed 8 bases, and the junction held 4 bases outside the gene matches. The CDR3: CASRQGARGYTF. The CDR3 bases are TGTGCCAGCAGACAGGGGGCGAGGGGCTACACCTTC.

Here the CDR3 reads CASSFYSNYGYTF. In nucleotides, the CDR3 is TGTGCCAGCAGTTTCTATAGCAACTATGGCTACACCTTC. The chain couples TRBV27 to TRBJ1-2; no reliable D call. The CDR3 is 13 amino acids. In germline, CDR1 is MNHEY, CDR2 SMNVEV (reference sequence). The ends were cut back, 3 bases at V and 2 bases at J, with 7 bases in the middle.

Only a few counts were recorded for this clone. J is TRBJ1-4 and V is TRBV5-6; tentatively, D is TRBD1 (5 bases). Germline values: CDR1 SGHDT, CDR2 YYEEEE. The V and J ends lost 0 bases and 8 bases respectively, with 11 bases between them. The CDR3 length is 14 residues. The DNA for the CDR3 is TGTGCCAGCAGCTTGGCAGGGTATGGGGAAAAACTGTTTTTT. Translated: CASSLAGYGEKLFF.

The V gene is TRBV6-6, the J gene TRBJ2-1; a weak D match, TRBD2 (6 bases). The ends were cut back, 7 bases at V and 5 bases at J, with 9 bases in the middle. Germline V gives CDR1 MNHNY, CDR2 SVGAGI (reference sequence). The CDR3 runs to 12 residues. CDR3 region: CASIKRDNEQFF. The CDR3 bases are TGTGCCAGCATTAAGCGGGACAATGAGCAGTTCTTC.

The chain recombines TRBV6-5 with TRBJ1-3, with D possibly matching TRBD1 (6 bases). V dropped 2 bases and J dropped 2 bases, with 10 bases sitting between them. Germline-derived CDR1 and CDR2 are MNHEY and SVGAGI. The CDR3 contains 15 residues. CDR3 sequence: CASSYGTLPGNTIYF. In DNA, the CDR3 is TGTGCCAGCAGTTACGGGACATTACCTGGAAACACCATATATTTT.

V usage is TRBV25-1 and J usage is TRBJ2-5; perhaps TRBD2 as D (5 bases). The germline gives CDR1 MGHDK, CDR2 SYGVNS. V was trimmed by 1 base and J by 3 bases, leaving 15 bases between them. The CDR3 consists of 16 residues. This chain's CDR3 is CASSEWDSAIKETQYF. The CDR3 DNA is TGTGCCAGCAGTGAATGGGATAGCGCGATCAAAGAGACCCAGTACTTC. The full variable domain, its missing parts supplied by reference TRBV25-1 and TRBJ2-5, is EADIYQTPRYLVIGTGKKITLECSQTMGHDKMYWYQQDPGMELHLIHYSYGVNSTEKGDLSSESTVSRIRTEHFPLTLESARPSHTSQYLCASSEWDSAIKETQYFGPGTRLLVL.

V and J are TRBV5-1 and TRBJ2-1, with 8 nucleotides matching TRBD2. With 0 bases clipped from V and 9 bases from J, the junction kept 5 bases outside the gene matches. This CDR3 is built from 14 residues. The V gene's germline CDR1 is SGHRS and CDR2 YFSETQ. The CDR3 nucleotides are TGCGCCAGCAGCTTGGAGAGTAGCGGGGTTGAGCAGTTCTTC. Translated: CASSLESSGVEQFF.

The genes are TRBV5-1 and TRBJ1-2, with 8 bases that match TRBD1. CDR1 and CDR2 from the germline V gene are SGHRS and YFSETQ. V shed 7 bases and J 6 bases; nucleotides not matched to a gene: 11. This CDR3 is 14 amino acids long. The CDR3 region is CASSSGQGAHGYTF. The CDR3 bases are TGCGCCAGCTCCTCAGGACAGGGCGCTCATGGCTACACCTTC.

This rearrangement joins TRBV4-2 to TRBJ1-1; D possibly corresponds to TRBD1 (5 bases). The CDR3 covers 14 residues. CDR1 is LGHNA, CDR2 YNFKEQ, per germline. Trimming took off 2 bases at V and 5 bases at J, with 12 bases between the two ends. Here the CDR3 reads CASSQPGLETEAFF. The DNA for the CDR3 is TGTGCCAGCAGCCAACCAGGGTTGGAGACTGAAGCTTTCTTT.

V and J are TRBV13 and TRBJ2-1; weak D call: TRBD1 (5 bases). Germline V gene sequence: CDR1 PRHDT, CDR2 FYEKMQ (reference sequence). V lost 5 bases and J 8 bases, leaving 10 bases between the germline ends. CDR3 length equals 12 residues. The CDR3 coding sequence is TGTGCCAGCAGCATTCAGGGCGATGAGCAGTTCTTC. It yields the protein CASSIQGDEQFF. The full variable domain, its missing parts supplied by reference TRBV13 and TRBJ2-1, is AAGVIQSPRHLIKEKRETATLKCYPIPRHDTVYWYQQGPGQDPQFLISFYEKMQSDKGSIPDRFSAQQFSDYHSELNMSSLELGDSALYFCASSIQGDEQFFGPGTRLTVL.

The chain recombines TRBV28 with TRBJ1-1, with a weak D call TRBD1 (5 bases). This CDR3 has 12 residues. Trimming cost V 5 bases and J 8 bases, with 12 bases left between them. From germline, CDR1 is MDHEN and CDR2 SYDVKM. CDR3 coding DNA: TGTGCCAGCAGTGGGGGGAGTAGGGAAGCTTTCTTT. Protein product: CASSGGSREAFF.

The chain employs TRBV19 and TRBJ1-5, with 7 bases identical to TRBD1. V lost 3 bases and J lost 0; bases outside the gene matches: 8. The CDR3 covers 17 residues. Germline V gene data show CDR1 as LNHDA and CDR2 as SQIVND (reference sequence). CDR3 sequence: CASSIYGAGGSNQPQHF. In DNA, the CDR3 is TGTGCCAGTAGTATTTATGGGGCAGGGGGTAGCAATCAGCCCCAGCATTTT.

The CDR3 sequence: CASSKAGTQETQYF. The CDR3 region has the DNA TGTGCCAGCAGCAAAGCCGGGACACAAGAGACCCAGTACTTC. The chain joins TRBV5-4 to TRBJ2-5, with D possibly matching TRBD1 (6 bases). Germline CDR1 is SGHNT and CDR2 is YYREEE (reference sequence). This CDR3 region has 14 residues. V lost 4 bases, J lost 2 bases, and 12 bases lay in between.

The chain employs TRBV4-1 and TRBJ2-3, with 8 bases lining up with TRBD2. The germline V gene has CDR1 MGHRA and CDR2 YSYEKL. The length of the CDR3 is 15 residues. Trimming removed 3 bases from V and 2 bases from J; junction bases left unmatched: 4. The CDR3 sequence: CASSHFSGATDTQYF. CDR3 bases: TGCGCCAGCAGCCATTTTAGCGGGGCCACAGATACGCAGTATTTT.

V usage is TRBV19 and J usage is TRBJ2-2; tentatively, D is TRBD1 (5 bases). Looked up from germline, CDR1 is LNHDA and CDR2 is SQIVND (reference sequence). This CDR3 has 14 residues. V was clipped by 6 bases and J by 1 base, with 9 bases between them. The CDR3 coding sequence is TGTGCCAGTAGAAATAGGGGGAACACCGGGGAGCTGTTTTTT. Protein product: CASRNRGNTGELFF.

The chain couples TRBV5-1 to TRBJ1-2; 8 bases match TRBD1. CDR3 length equals 14 residues. Per the germline V gene, CDR1 is SGHRS and CDR2 is YFSETQ. The J segment lost 4 bases and the V segment lost 0 bases, leaving 2 bases of the junction unmatched. Here the CDR3 DNA reads TGCGCCAGCAGCTTGGCACAGGGGGGCTATGGCTACACCTTC. It codes for CASSLAQGGYGYTF.

V is TRBV5-6 and J is TRBJ2-6, with TRBD1 matching 10 bases. This CDR3 has 19 residues. The J segment lost 2 bases and the V segment lost 0 bases, leaving 8 bases of the junction unmatched. Germline V gene lookup returns CDR1 SGHDT and CDR2 YYEEEE. In DNA, the CDR3 is TGTGCCAGCAGCTTGGAAGGGACAGGGGTTTTGGCTGGGGCCAACGTCCTGACTTTC. It encodes CASSLEGTGVLAGANVLTF.

The chain carries TRBV6-5 and TRBJ2-2, with D possibly matching TRBD1 (6 bases). Germline V lookup: CDR1 MNHEY, CDR2 SVGAGI. The CDR3 spans 12 residues. V shed 5 bases and J shed 6 bases, with 7 bases lying between them. The CDR3 region has the DNA TGTGCCAGCAGTCAGGGGCCCGGGGAGCTGTTTTTT. Its protein product is CASSQGPGELFF.

This chain links TRBV6-1 with TRBJ2-5; D possibly corresponds to TRBD1 (6 bases). The J call is in doubt because the DNA end fits TRBJ2-7 better. Looked up from germline, CDR1 is MNHNS and CDR2 is SASEGT. The CDR3 covers 14 residues. CDR3 DNA: TGTGCCAGCAGTGGACAGGTTAGCTCCTACGAGCAGTACTTC. Encoded protein: CASSGQVSSYEQYF.

The chain combines TRBV7-9 with TRBJ2-1; 8 bases match TRBD2. This CDR3 spans 11 amino acids. Germline lookup yields CDR1 SEHNR and CDR2 FQNEAQ (reference sequence). The CDR3 reads CACREGDEQFF. The CDR3 DNA sequence: TGTGCGTGCCGGGAGGGGGACGAGCAGTTCTTC.

This clone was found once. This chain links TRBV6-5 with TRBJ1-5; the D is unclear. Germline V gene lookup returns CDR1 MNHEY and CDR2 SVGAGI. V dropped 5 bases and J dropped 6 bases, with 14 bases sitting between them. The CDR3 length is 14 residues. CDR3 amino acids: CASSARVSVQPQHF. DNA of the CDR3: TGTGCCAGCAGTGCACGGGTATCGGTTCAGCCCCAGCATTTT.

This rearrangement joins TRBV19 to TRBJ2-7; weak D call: TRBD2 (5 bases). The V end lost 3 bases, the J end lost 2 bases, and 17 bases lay between the germline ends. This CDR3 spans 16 amino acids. The germline CDR1 and CDR2 sequences are LNHDA and SQIVND (reference sequence). The CDR3 here is CASSISQGLVTYEQYF. The DNA of the CDR3 is TGTGCCAGTAGTATTAGTCAAGGACTTGTAACCTACGAGCAGTACTTC.

V is TRBV27 and J is TRBJ2-7, with 10 bases that match TRBD1. Germline lookup yields CDR1 MNHEY and CDR2 SMNVEV (reference sequence). V gave up 2 bases and J gave up 1 base; unmatched junction bases: 11. The CDR3 is 18 residues long. The CDR3 region is CASSLLYPRDRGSYEQYF. The CDR3 region has the DNA TGTGCCAGCAGTTTACTGTACCCCCGGGACAGGGGTTCCTACGAGCAGTACTTC.

The chain uses TRBV11-1 and TRBJ2-2; TRBD2 matches 11 bases. CDR3 length: 17 amino acids. Per the germline V gene, CDR1 is SGHAT and CDR2 is FQDESV (reference sequence). Trimming took 5 bases from V and 4 from J; bases not matched to a gene: 9. The chain's CDR3 is CASSPTTSGVGTGELFF. The CDR3 DNA sequence: TGTGCCAGCAGCCCGACGACTAGCGGGGTGGGCACCGGGGAGCTGTTTTTT.

The V call is TRBV30, the J call TRBJ1-6; D might be TRBD1 (5 bases). CDR3 length: 13 residues. V lost 8 bases and J lost 7, with 15 bases in between. Germline CDR1 reads GTSNPN; CDR2 reads SVGIG (reference sequence). CDR3 sequence: CATHGGGNSPLHF. CDR3 bases: TGTGCCACCCACGGGGGGGGGAATTCACCCCTCCACTTT. The full variable domain, with the rest looked up from reference TRBV30 and TRBJ1-6, is SQTIHQWPATLVQPVGSPLSLECTVEGTSNPNLYWYRQAAGRGLQLLFYSVGIGQISSEVPQNLSASRPQDRQFILSSKKLLLSDSGFYLCATHGGGNSPLHFGNGTRLTVT.

CDR3 DNA sequence: TGTGCCACCAGCCGGGGTAGCGGGGGTACAGATACGCAGTATTTT. Protein product: CATSRGSGGTDTQYF. The gene calls are TRBV15 and TRBJ2-3; 9 bases fit TRBD2. Germline lookup yields CDR1 LNHNV and CDR2 YYDKDF (reference sequence). The junction had 6 bases not matched to a gene; V was cut back by 5 bases and J by 3 bases. The CDR3 covers 15 residues.